A selection of T cell receptor beta chains follows, all from one sample in a study of CD8 T cells in Susac syndrome. TCRdb re-analysed the immunoSEQ multiplex PCR reads in MiXCR, keeping a single row per CDR3 protein. The sample has approximately 150,000 distinct CDR3 sequences, around 94% seen once. Source material: CD4+ T cells from PBMCs. The receptors come from a human donor in good health. CDR3s include the opening cysteine and the closing phenylalanine or tryptophan. The order of the fields is V gene, D gene, J gene, clone size, CDR3 DNA, CDR3 protein. The D gene is left open where the match is weak. Some rows mark clone size as missing; the rest say once, few, many or name a class of expanded clone.

TRBV27,.,TRBJ1-1,.,TGTGCCAGCAGCCTCACAGGGTCGGGGTACACTGAAGCTTTCTTT,CASSLTGSGYTEAFF
TRBV10-2,TRBD2,TRBJ2-7,.,TGCGCCAGCAGTTGGGAGGGGACCTACGAGCAGTACTTC,CASSWEGTYEQYF
TRBV12-3/TRBV12-4,.,TRBJ2-1,.,TGTGCCAGCAGTTTAGTAGGGGAGCAGTTCTTC,CASSLVGEQFF
TRBV7-2,TRBD1,TRBJ2-5,.,TGTGCCAGCAGCTCCGGACAGGGAACTCGGGAGACCCAGTACTTC,CASSSGQGTRETQYF
TRBV6-5,TRBD1,TRBJ1-1,.,TGTGCCAGCAGTCGACCGGGACAGCATAAAGCTTTCTTT,CASSRPGQHKAFF
TRBV30,.,TRBJ1-2,.,TGTGCCTGGAGACCAAGGGTTTCGGGTTATGGCTACACCTTC,CAWRPRVSGYGYTF
TRBV5-1,.,TRBJ2-3,few,TGCGCCAGCAGTTTGGAGGGAGGTACAGATACGCAGTATTTT,CASSLEGGTDTQYF
TRBV20-1,.,TRBJ2-5,.,TGCAGTGCTAGTACTGGAGGGCAGGGAGGAGAGACCCAGTACTTC,CSASTGGQGGETQYF
TRBV29-1,TRBD2,TRBJ2-7,.,TGCAGCGTGACGGCACTAGCGAACGAGCAGTACTTC,CSVTALANEQYF
TRBV19,.,TRBJ1-2,.,TGTGCCAGTAGTATAGTGGGCGCCACGGTCAACTATGGCTACACCTTC,CASSIVGATVNYGYTF
TRBV18,.,TRBJ2-3,.,TGTGCCAGCTCACGGGACGGCAGCACAGATACGCAGTATTTT,CASSRDGSTDTQYF
TRBV6-6,.,TRBJ1-5,.,TGTGCCAGCAGTTACAGCAGGGTCAATCAGCCCCAGCATTTT,CASSYSRVNQPQHF
TRBV10-3,TRBD2,TRBJ2-2,.,TGTGCCATCAGTGATGGGACTAGCGTCGAGGAGCTGTTTTTT,CAISDGTSVEELFF
TRBV7-9,TRBD2,TRBJ2-5,.,TGTGCCAGCAGCCCGCTAGCGGCTGTAGGGGAGACCCAGTACTTC,CASSPLAAVGETQYF
TRBV6-1,.,TRBJ1-2,.,TGTGCCAGCAGCTGGTACAGGGATGGCTACACCTTC,CASSWYRDGYTF
TRBV2,TRBD2,TRBJ2-1,.,TGTGCCAGCAGTGTATCTGGGACTAGCGTTTTTAGTGAGCAGTTCTTC,CASSVSGTSVFSEQFF
TRBV20-1,.,TRBJ2-5,.,TGCAGTGCTAGAGCGGGACTGGGCCAAGAGACCCAGTACTTC,CSARAGLGQETQYF
TRBV6-6,.,TRBJ1-2,.,TGTGCCAGCAGTGACAGCCGGTATGGCTACACCTTC,CASSDSRYGYTF
TRBV7-2,TRBD2,TRBJ2-5,.,TGTGCCAGCAGCTCAGCGGGAGCCGGGGAGACCCAGTACTTC,CASSSAGAGETQYF
TRBV5-6,TRBD2,TRBJ2-1,.,TGTGCCAGCAGCTTGGACGGTAGCGGGCTCTCCTACAATGAGCAGTTCTTC,CASSLDGSGLSYNEQFF
TRBV12-3/TRBV12-4,.,TRBJ1-2,.,TGTGCCAGCAGTTTAAAGGTCGGGGGAAACTATGGCTACACCTTC,CASSLKVGGNYGYTF
TRBV25-1,.,TRBJ2-7,.,TGTGCCAGTCGGAGCAACAGGGACGGAGTCTATGGCGAGCAGTACTTC,CASRSNRDGVYGEQYF
TRBV12-3/TRBV12-4,TRBD2,TRBJ2-7,.,TGTGCCAGCCAAAGGAGTCTAGCGGGATCTTACCGCTCCTACGAGCAGTACTTC,CASQRSLAGSYRSYEQYF
TRBV25-1,TRBD1,TRBJ2-4,.,TGTGCCAGCAGTGAATCCCACTACAGGGGCGAAAACATTCAGTACTTC,CASSESHYRGENIQYF
TRBV29-1,TRBD1,TRBJ2-2,.,TGCAGCGTTGCACCGGGACAGGGGGTCCCCGGGGAGCTGTTTTTT,CSVAPGQGVPGELFF
TRBV18,.,TRBJ2-5,.,TGTGCCAGCTCACCTCCCGGGACCCGCGGAGAGACCCAGTACTTC,CASSPPGTRGETQYF
TRBV5-1,TRBD2,TRBJ2-1,.,TGCGCCAGCGGACCTGGACTAGCGGGAGGCCGTCGGGCCAATGAGCAGTTCTTC,CASGPGLAGGRRANEQFF
TRBV3-1,.,TRBJ1-1,.,TGTGCCAGCAAGGGGTATGCTGAAGCTTTCTTT,CASKGYAEAFF
TRBV7-2,TRBD1,TRBJ1-1,.,TGTGCCAGCAGCAAAAGGACAGGGACGAACACTGAAGCTTTCTTT,CASSKRTGTNTEAFF
TRBV7-3,.,TRBJ2-7,.,TGTGCCAGCAGCTTTGGGGGACCCTCCTACGAGCAGTACTTC,CASSFGGPSYEQYF
TRBV2,.,TRBJ2-7,.,TGTGCCAGCACGGAGGGGTCACTCTCCTACGAGCAGTACTTC,CASTEGSLSYEQYF
TRBV19,.,TRBJ2-2,.,TGTGCCAGTAGTATTTTGAGCAGCACCGGGGAGCTGTTTTTT,CASSILSSTGELFF
TRBV18,.,TRBJ2-4,.,TGTGCCAGCTCACCATTGGACAGAAGAAACATTCAGTACTTC,CASSPLDRRNIQYF
TRBV5-1,.,TRBJ1-5,.,TGCGCCAGCGCCCAGGAGGTGGGCCAGCCCCAGCATTTT,CASAQEVGQPQHF
TRBV30,.,TRBJ2-6,.,TGTGCCTGGAGTGTAGGTCCCTCTGGGGCCAACGTCCTGACTTTC,CAWSVGPSGANVLTF
TRBV28,TRBD1,TRBJ2-1,once,TGTGCCAGCAGTTTATACCGGGACAGGGTCAATGAGCAGTTCTTC,CASSLYRDRVNEQFF
TRBV5-1,TRBD1,TRBJ2-3,.,TGCGCCAGCAGCCGGGACAGGGCCACAGATACGCAGTATTTT,CASSRDRATDTQYF
TRBV15,.,TRBJ1-3,.,TGTGCCACCAGCAGAGATCTCAGCGGAAACACCATATATTTT,CATSRDLSGNTIYF